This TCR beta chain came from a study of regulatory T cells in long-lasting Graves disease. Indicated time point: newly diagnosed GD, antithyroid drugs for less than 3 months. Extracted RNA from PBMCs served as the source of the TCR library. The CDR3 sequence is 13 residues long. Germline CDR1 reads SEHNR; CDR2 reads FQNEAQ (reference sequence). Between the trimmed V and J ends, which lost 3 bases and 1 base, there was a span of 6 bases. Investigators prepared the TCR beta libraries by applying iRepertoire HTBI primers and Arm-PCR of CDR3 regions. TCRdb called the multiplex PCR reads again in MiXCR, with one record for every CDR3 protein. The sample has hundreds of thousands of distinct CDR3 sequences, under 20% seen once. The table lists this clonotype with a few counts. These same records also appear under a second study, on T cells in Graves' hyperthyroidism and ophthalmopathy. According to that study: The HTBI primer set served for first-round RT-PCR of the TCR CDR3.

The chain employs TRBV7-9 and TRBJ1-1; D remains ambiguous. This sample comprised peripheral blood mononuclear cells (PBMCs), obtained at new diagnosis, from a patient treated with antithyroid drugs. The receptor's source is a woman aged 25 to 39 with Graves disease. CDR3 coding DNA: TGTGCCAGCAGCTTCGCGGAGAACACTGAAGCTTTCTTT. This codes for CASSFAENTEAFF.